The 27 T cell receptor beta chains listed next were all sequenced from one sample in a study of OX40 agonist ivuxolimab in advanced cancers. Clones were read by immunoSEQ multiplex PCR, and TCRdb kept only the in-frame ones, dropping some. The data contain about 24,000 clones, 65% to 85% of them seen just once; the ten biggest clones take up roughly 12%. The sample was CD4+ or CD8+ T cells sorted from blood, taken in a trial of the OX40 agonist ivuxolimab. The source of these receptors is an adult with an advanced solid tumor such as melanoma, head and neck, liver or kidney cancer.

The gene calls are TRBV11-2 and TRBJ1-2; the D gene is possibly TRBD1 (6 bases). There are 12 residues in the CDR3. Per germline, CDR1 SGHAT and CDR2 FQNNGV. V was cut by 5 bases and J by 8 bases, with 12 bases left in between. In DNA, the CDR3 is TGTGCCAGCAGCCCGGGGGCAGGGGGCTACACCTTC. This gives the protein CASSPGAGGYTF.

The rearrangement links TRBV28 to TRBJ2-3, with TRBD2 identical over 11 bases. V shed 5 bases and J 2 bases; nucleotides not matched to a gene: 6. CDR1 MDHEN and CDR2 SYDVKM come from the germline V gene. The CDR3 loop spans 16 amino acids. This CDR3 is CASSPRLAGFTDTQYF. The CDR3 bases are TGTGCCAGCAGTCCCCGACTAGCGGGGTTCACAGATACGCAGTATTTT. The full variable domain, in which reference TRBV28 and TRBJ2-3 provide the parts outside the CDR3, is DVKVTQSSRYLVKRTGEKVFLECVQDMDHENMFWYRQDPGLGLRLIYFSYDVKMKEKGDIPEGYSVSREKKERFSLILESASTNQTSMYLCASSPRLAGFTDTQYFGPGTRLTVL.

This chain connects TRBV29-1 to TRBJ2-1, with 11 bases identical to TRBD1. Trimming removed 3 bases from V and 10 bases from J; junction bases left unmatched: 11. The CDR3 consists of 15 residues. Germline V gene lookup returns CDR1 SQVTM and CDR2 ANQGSEA. The CDR3: CSVDWTGGASREQFF. The CDR3 nucleotides are TGCAGCGTTGATTGGACAGGGGGCGCTTCTCGGGAGCAGTTCTTC.

Written as DNA, the CDR3 is TGTGCCAGCAGCACGGGACAGGGAGTCTATGGCTACACCTTC. Protein: CASSTGQGVYGYTF. J is TRBJ1-2 and V is TRBV7-8, with 9 bases aligning to TRBD1. V was pared by 5 bases and J by 4 bases, with 5 bases of the junction left unmatched. This CDR3 is built from 14 residues. The germline V gene encodes CDR1 SGHVS and CDR2 FQNEAQ.

The chain employs TRBV7-2 and TRBJ2-3; 9 positions agree with TRBD2. The CDR3 totals 16 residues. In germline, CDR1 is SGHTA, CDR2 FQGNSA. V lost 5 bases to trimming and J lost 4 bases; unmatched junction nucleotides: 10. The CDR3 DNA sequence: TGTGCCAGCAGCCGGGGGGCAGCGGGGGGATCAGATACGCAGTATTTT. Translating it yields CASSRGAAGGSDTQYF.

The J gene is TRBJ2-4, the V gene TRBV2, with D tentatively TRBD2 (5 bases). V lost 2 bases, J lost 15 bases, and 14 bases lay in between. Germline CDR1 is SNHLY and CDR2 is FYNNEI. There are 12 residues in the CDR3. In DNA, the CDR3 is TGTGCCAGCAGTGAATCACCGGGAATTGGGTACTTC. Amino acid sequence: CASSESPGIGYF.

This chain links TRBV6-1 with TRBJ2-5; 9 nucleotides match TRBD1. This CDR3 has 17 residues. Germline V gives CDR1 MNHNS, CDR2 SASEGT. With V trimmed by 4 bases and J by 0 bases, 9 bases remained unmatched. CDR3 nucleotide sequence: TGTGCCAGCAGTGGAGGGCTCGGGACAGGGTACCAAGAGACCCAGTACTTC. Translating gives CASSGGLGTGYQETQYF.

The chain employs TRBV5-1 and TRBJ1-1; 7 nucleotides match TRBD1. Germline assignment: CDR1 SGHRS and CDR2 YFSETQ. The V gene end was trimmed by 4 bases and the J gene end by 2 bases; junction bases not matched to a gene: 5. The CDR3 loop spans 14 amino acids. The CDR3 coding sequence is TGCGCCAGCAGCAAGGGACAGACAAACACTGAAGCTTTCTTT. Its protein is CASSKGQTNTEAFF.

V gene TRBV28 combines with J gene TRBJ1-4; possibly TRBD1 for D (5 bases). Germline V lookup: CDR1 MDHEN, CDR2 SYDVKM. V lost 11 bases and J lost 9, with 16 bases in between. The CDR3 runs 12 residues. The CDR3 loop reads CAVLGVNKKLFF. CDR3 DNA: TGTGCCGTTCTGGGGGTAAATAAAAAACTGTTTTTT. Based on the CDR3 plus reference TRBV28 and TRBJ1-4, the full variable domain is DVKVTQSSRYLVKRTGEKVFLECVQDMDHENMFWYRQDPGLGLRLIYFSYDVKMKEKGDIPEGYSVSREKKERFSLILESASTNQTSMYLCAVLGVNKKLFFGSGTQLSVL.

In this sample, this clone turned up a few times. The chain has TRBV4-1 and TRBJ2-3, with 10 bases lining up with TRBD1. The CDR3 sequence is 18 residues long. V lost 5 bases to trimming and J lost 3 bases; unmatched junction nucleotides: 14. Germline V gives CDR1 MGHRA, CDR2 YSYEKL. The DNA for the CDR3 is TGCGCCAGCAGCTTCAGGACAGGGGGTGTTTTAGGGACAGATACGCAGTATTTT. Translating gives CASSFRTGGVLGTDTQYF.

CDR3 nucleotide sequence: TGTGCCATCAGTGAGTCCACGAGAGGGGATGAGCAGTTCTTC. Amino acid sequence: CAISESTRGDEQFF. The chain links TRBV10-3 to TRBJ2-1, with D perhaps given as TRBD1 or TRBD2 (5 bases each). V shed 0 bases and J shed 8 bases, with 11 bases lying between them. The CDR3 runs to 14 residues. CDR1 ENHRY and CDR2 SYGVKD come from the germline V gene.

V and J are TRBV5-1 and TRBJ1-2; D uncertain. The germline V and J ends were trimmed by 1 base and 2 bases, with 9 bases remaining between them. The CDR3 totals 14 residues. Germline assignment: CDR1 SGHRS and CDR2 YFSETQ. The CDR3 sequence is CASSLTDSNYGYTF. The CDR3 bases are TGCGCCAGCAGCTTGACGGACTCAAACTATGGCTACACCTTC.

The chain recombines TRBV7-9 with TRBJ1-2; TRBD1 aligns across 7 bases. The CDR3 is made up of 14 amino acids. Germline CDR1 and CDR2: SEHNR and FQNEAQ (reference sequence). The ends lost 5 bases at V and 8 bases at J; junction bases unmatched: 11. CDR3 protein: CASSPRQGSFGYTF. The DNA of the CDR3 is TGTGCCAGCAGCCCCCGACAGGGAAGTTTCGGCTACACCTTC.

This chain joins TRBV27 and TRBJ2-4; 8 nucleotides align to TRBD1. CDR1 is MNHEY and CDR2 is SMNVEV in the germline V gene (reference sequence). J lost 3 bases, V lost 8 bases, and 9 bases had no gene match. The CDR3 covers 15 residues. CDR3: CASAQRGQGKNIQYF. In DNA, the CDR3 is TGTGCCAGCGCCCAGCGAGGACAGGGCAAAAACATTCAGTACTTC.

This sequence joins TRBV11-2 and TRBJ2-2; 11 nucleotides line up with TRBD1. V gave up 4 bases and J gave up 3 bases; unmatched junction bases: 1. The germline V gene has CDR1 SGHAT and CDR2 FQNNGV. This CDR3 is 15 amino acids long. CDR3 sequence reads: CASSSGQGDTGELFF. CDR3 DNA sequence: TGTGCCAGCAGCTCGGGACAGGGGGACACCGGGGAGCTGTTTTTT.

The chain joins TRBV5-5 to TRBJ1-1; D may be TRBD1 (5 bases). The germline CDR1 and CDR2 sequences are SGHKS and YYEKEE (reference sequence). V shed 0 bases and J shed 5 bases, with 5 bases lying between them. The length of the CDR3 is 12 residues. The CDR3 loop reads CASSLEGTEAFF. The CDR3 coding sequence is TGTGCCAGCAGCTTGGAGGGGACTGAAGCTTTCTTT.

The gene calls are TRBV11-2 and TRBJ2-5, with 7 bases matching TRBD1. V gave up 3 bases and J gave up 7 bases; unmatched junction bases: 8. The CDR3 is 14 residues long. Per germline, CDR1 SGHAT and CDR2 FQNNGV. This CDR3 is CASSFYDREGTQYF. The CDR3 nucleotides are TGTGCCAGCAGCTTTTATGACAGGGAAGGGACCCAGTACTTC.

This CDR3 is CASTSSETQYF. CDR3 sequence (DNA): TGTGCCAGCACCAGTTCGGAGACCCAGTACTTC. The V call is TRBV7-6, the J call TRBJ2-5; no clear D gene. V was shortened by 7 bases and J by 5 bases, with 8 bases between the two germline ends. CDR1 and CDR2 (germline): SGHVS, FNYEAQ. This CDR3 has 11 residues. The full variable domain, completed using reference TRBV7-6 and TRBJ2-5, is GAGVSQSPRYKVTKRGQDVALRCDPISGHVSLYWYRQALGQGPEFLTYFNYEAQQDKSGLPNDRFSAERPEGSISTLTIQRTEQRDSAMYRCASTSSETQYFGPGTRLLVL.

CDR3 sequence reads: CASSAVSGENIQYF. Here the CDR3 DNA reads TGTGCCAGCAGTGCGGTTAGCGGCGAAAACATTCAGTACTTC. The V and J genes are TRBV2 and TRBJ2-4; TRBD2 might be the D (6 bases). This CDR3 has 14 amino acids. V was pared by 4 bases and J by 5 bases, with 12 bases between. Germline V gene lookup returns CDR1 SNHLY and CDR2 FYNNEI.

This clone is a singleton in its sample. The chain couples TRBV28 to TRBJ1-2; D uncertain. Germline lookup yields CDR1 MDHEN and CDR2 SYDVKM. This CDR3 spans 12 amino acids. Trimming left V 6 bases short and J 5 bases short, with 10 bases between. CDR3 sequence reads: CASRAGFYGYTF. CDR3 DNA sequence: TGTGCCAGCAGGGCTGGGTTTTATGGCTACACCTTC.

The chain has TRBV5-4 and TRBJ2-1, with D possibly being TRBD1 or TRBD2 (5 bases each). CDR1 is SGHNT, CDR2 YYREEE, per germline (reference sequence). There are 16 residues in the CDR3. Trimming removed 6 bases from V and 7 bases from J, with 23 bases in between. The CDR3 bases are TGTGCCAGCAACCAACTTGGGGCGGGCAGTGAGAATGAGCAGTTCTTC. Amino acid sequence: CASNQLGAGSENEQFF.

The chain has TRBV6-1 and TRBJ1-5, with 8 bases that match TRBD1. The junction had 8 bases not matched to a gene; V was cut back by 4 bases and J by 3 bases. The CDR3 is made up of 16 amino acids. From germline, CDR1 is MNHNS and CDR2 SASEGT. Written as DNA, the CDR3 is TGTGCCAGCAGTGTCCCCGGGACAGGTACCAATCAGCCCCAGCATTTT. As protein: CASSVPGTGTNQPQHF.

V gene TRBV11-2 combines with J gene TRBJ1-6; maybe TRBD1 (5 bases). Germline lookup yields CDR1 SGHAT and CDR2 FQNNGV. The CDR3 is 17 amino acids. Trimming took off 5 bases at V and 0 bases at J, with 14 bases between the two ends. This chain's CDR3 is CASSPLGGTSYNSPLHF. The CDR3 DNA sequence: TGTGCCAGCAGCCCGCTCGGTGGGACCTCCTATAATTCACCCCTCCACTTT.

The chain couples TRBV6-5 to TRBJ1-2; D gene ambiguous. Between the trimmed V and J ends, which lost 10 bases and 5 bases, there was a span of 17 bases. Per germline, CDR1 MNHEY and CDR2 SVGAGI. The length of the CDR3 is 13 residues. The CDR3 protein is CATKGAALYGYTF. In DNA form, the CDR3 reads TGTGCCACAAAGGGCGCGGCATTGTATGGCTACACCTTC.

This clone occurred a few times. The chain links TRBV30 to TRBJ1-6; D might be TRBD1 (5 bases). Germline V CDR1 and CDR2: GTSNPN, SVGIG (reference sequence). V was trimmed by 5 bases and J by 2 bases, leaving 7 bases between them. CDR3 length equals 13 residues. As DNA, the CDR3 is TGTGCCTGGGGGACGGCCTATAATTCACCCCTCCACTTT. Protein sequence: CAWGTAYNSPLHF.

V is TRBV2 and J is TRBJ1-2; 9 bases align to TRBD1. Germline-derived CDR1 and CDR2 are SNHLY and FYNNEI. The J segment lost 4 bases and the V segment lost 6 bases, leaving 6 bases of the junction unmatched. The CDR3 extends over 14 amino acids. The CDR3: CASRVGTGPYGYTF. CDR3 nucleotide sequence: TGTGCCAGCAGGGTGGGGACAGGGCCCTATGGCTACACCTTC.

Only one count was recorded for this clone. V and J are TRBV4-2 and TRBJ1-2, with TRBD1 as a possible D gene (6 bases). CDR1 and CDR2 from the germline V gene are LGHNA and YNFKEQ. The germline V and J ends were trimmed by 5 bases and 10 bases, with 23 bases remaining between them. The CDR3 contains 15 residues. The CDR3 bases are TGTGCCAGCAGCGGCCGCGACAGGTTTTCCGTCGACTACACCTTC. Encoded protein: CASSGRDRFSVDYTF.